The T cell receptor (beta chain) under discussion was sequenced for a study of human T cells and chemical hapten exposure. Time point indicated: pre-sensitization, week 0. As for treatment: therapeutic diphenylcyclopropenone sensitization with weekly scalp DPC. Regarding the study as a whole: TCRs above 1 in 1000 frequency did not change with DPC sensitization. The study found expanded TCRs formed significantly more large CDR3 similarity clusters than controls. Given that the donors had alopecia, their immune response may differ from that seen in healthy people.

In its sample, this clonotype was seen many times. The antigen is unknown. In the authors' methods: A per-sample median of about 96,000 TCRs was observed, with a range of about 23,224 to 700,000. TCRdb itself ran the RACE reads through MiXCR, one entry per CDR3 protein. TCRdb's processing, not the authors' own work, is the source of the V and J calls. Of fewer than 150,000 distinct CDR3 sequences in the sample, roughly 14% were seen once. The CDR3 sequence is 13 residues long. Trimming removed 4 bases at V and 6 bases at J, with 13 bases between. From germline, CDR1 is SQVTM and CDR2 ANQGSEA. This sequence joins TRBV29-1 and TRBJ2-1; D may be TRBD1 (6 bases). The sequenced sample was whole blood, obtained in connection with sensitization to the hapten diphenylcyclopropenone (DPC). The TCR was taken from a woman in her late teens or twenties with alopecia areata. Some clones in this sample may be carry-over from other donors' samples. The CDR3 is CSVGTDRSNEQFF. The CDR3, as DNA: TGCAGCGTTGGAACAGACAGGAGCAATGAGCAGTTCTTC.